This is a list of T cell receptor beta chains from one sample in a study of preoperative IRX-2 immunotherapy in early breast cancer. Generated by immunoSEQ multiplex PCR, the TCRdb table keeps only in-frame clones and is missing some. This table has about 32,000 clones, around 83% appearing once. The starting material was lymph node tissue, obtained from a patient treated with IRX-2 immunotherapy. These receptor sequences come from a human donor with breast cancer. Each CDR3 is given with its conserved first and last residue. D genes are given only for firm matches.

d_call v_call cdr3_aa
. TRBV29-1 CSVDTGGTDTQYF
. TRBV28 CASSPDTGGYTF
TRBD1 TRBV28 CASSLFQGANEQFF
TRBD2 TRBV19 CASTRGGTGRTQYF
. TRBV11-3 CASSWGTSTGRDTQYF
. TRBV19 CASSTARTKLFF
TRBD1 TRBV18 CASSLGTGEGYTF
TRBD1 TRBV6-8 CASSNGGQVYGYTF
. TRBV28 CASSPRAMAIEQFF
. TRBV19 CASSQVQGSYNEQFF
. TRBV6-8 CASSQRGNVAFF
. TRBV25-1 CASRKSGLPYNEQFF
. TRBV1 CASSQDEGVETQYF
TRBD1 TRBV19 CASSIETGGGTDTQYF
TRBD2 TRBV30 CAWSLAGKTQYF
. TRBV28 CASSFLNTGELFF
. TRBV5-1 CASSWTGATDTQYF
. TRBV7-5 CASSLSGGVNEQYF
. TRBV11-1 CASSLALGAYNEQFF
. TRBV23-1 CASIHPQGSGEKLFF
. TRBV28 CASSRILSYEQYF
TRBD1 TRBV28 CASSSTGLNTEAFF
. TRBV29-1 CSVGGTSNQPQHF
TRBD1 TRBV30 CAWRGQDSEAFF
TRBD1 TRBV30 CAWSVYRGSLETQYF
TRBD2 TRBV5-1 CASRKTSAPTDTQYF
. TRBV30 CACERNTEAFF
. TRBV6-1 CASSEAGVRIYGYTF
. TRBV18 CASSVWGNTDTQYF
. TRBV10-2 CASSEDRETQYF
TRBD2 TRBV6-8 CASSQTSGGKYNEQFF
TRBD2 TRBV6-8 CASSLIRTSGGVYNEQFF
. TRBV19 CASRGRGIRTDTQYF
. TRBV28 CASSLLASYGYTF
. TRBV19 CASSALTGDTGELFF
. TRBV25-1 CASTHRANTGELFF
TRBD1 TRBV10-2 CASSEGTGGGNTGELFF
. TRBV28 CASSPGRGKLFF
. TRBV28 CASSSPSTDTQYF